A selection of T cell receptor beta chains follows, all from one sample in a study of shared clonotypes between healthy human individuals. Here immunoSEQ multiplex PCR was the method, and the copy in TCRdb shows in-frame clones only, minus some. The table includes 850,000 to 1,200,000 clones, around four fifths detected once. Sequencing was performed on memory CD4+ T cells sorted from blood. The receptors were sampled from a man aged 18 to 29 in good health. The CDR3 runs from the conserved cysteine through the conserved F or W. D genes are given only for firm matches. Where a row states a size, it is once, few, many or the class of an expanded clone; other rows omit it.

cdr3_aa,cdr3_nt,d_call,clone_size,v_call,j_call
CASSQGTASGRYNEQFF,TGCGCCAGCAGCCAAGGCACGGCTAGCGGTCGGTACAATGAGCAGTTCTTC,TRBD2,.,TRBV4-3,TRBJ2-1
CASSFGQVGNEQYF,TGTGCCAGCTCCTTCGGACAGGTAGGGAACGAGCAGTACTTC,TRBD1,.,TRBV28,TRBJ2-7
CASSGSGTGLHTLHF,TGTGCCAGCAGTGGATCGGGGACAGGACTACATACCCTCCACTTT,TRBD1,.,TRBV9,TRBJ1-6
CASSMAAGGNQPQHF,TGTGCCAGTAGTATGGCGGCAGGGGGCAACCAGCCCCAGCATTTT,TRBD1,once,TRBV19,TRBJ1-5
CASSARKETQYF,TGTGCCAGCAGTGCTCGGAAAGAGACCCAGTACTTC,.,.,TRBV2,TRBJ2-5
CASSPQGQASYEQYF,TGTGCCAGCAGTCCTCAGGGACAGGCCTCCTACGAGCAGTACTTC,TRBD1,.,TRBV28,TRBJ2-7
CAISIGLAAGEQYF,TGTGCCATCAGCATAGGACTAGCGGCGGGGGAGCAGTACTTC,TRBD2,.,TRBV10-3,TRBJ2-7
CAWGPNSPLHF,TGTGCCTGGGGGCCTAATTCACCCCTCCACTTT,.,.,TRBV30,TRBJ1-6
CSARRVGGYTF,TGCAGTGCCCGGAGAGTGGGAGGCTACACCTTC,.,.,TRBV20-1,TRBJ1-2
CATSSGLAGGVETQYF,TGTGCCACCAGCAGCGGACTAGCGGGAGGGGTAGAGACCCAGTACTTC,TRBD2,.,TRBV15,TRBJ2-5
CASSQVGDEQYF,TGCGCCAGCAGCCAAGTGGGGGACGAGCAGTACTTC,.,.,TRBV4-1,TRBJ2-7
CASSRGGQTISNQPQHF,TGCGCCAGCAGTCGGGGGGGACAGACTATTAGCAATCAGCCCCAGCATTTT,TRBD1,.,TRBV5-1,TRBJ1-5
CASSPVRTDSFYEQYF,TGTGCCAGCAGCCCTGTTCGGACGGACAGTTTCTACGAGCAGTACTTC,.,.,TRBV12-1,TRBJ2-7
CASSESARSGYTF,TGCGCCAGCAGTGAGTCTGCCAGATCCGGCTACACCTTC,.,.,TRBV10-1,TRBJ1-2
CASSLRGLGNSPLHF,TGTGCCAGCAGCTTAAGGGGGCTGGGCAATTCACCCCTCCACTTT,TRBD1,.,TRBV7-2,TRBJ1-6
CASRSRTSPLHF,TGTGCCAGCAGATCCCGTACTTCACCCCTCCACTTT,.,.,TRBV6-6,TRBJ1-6
CASRDPRGSRGAQYF,TGCGCCAGCAGGGACCCCCGGGGGTCCCGGGGAGCCCAGTACTTC,.,.,TRBV10-2,TRBJ2-5
CAWSSGRGYEQFF,TGTGCCTGGAGTTCCGGTCGGGGGTATGAGCAGTTCTTC,.,.,TRBV30,TRBJ2-1
CASSSRTGYTEAFF,TGCGCCAGCAGCTCTCGGACGGGATACACTGAAGCTTTCTTT,.,.,TRBV5-1,TRBJ1-1
CASSPDKGGVYGYTF,TGCGCCAGCAGCCCGGACAAAGGGGGAGTCTATGGCTACACCTTC,.,.,TRBV4-1,TRBJ1-2
CASSYAGTSYEQYF,TGTGCCAGCAGCTACGCCGGGACTTCCTACGAGCAGTACTTC,.,.,TRBV7-2,TRBJ2-7
CASSQTTGGNTGELFF,TGCGCCAGCAGCCAGACGACAGGGGGGAACACCGGGGAGCTGTTTTTT,TRBD1,.,TRBV4-1,TRBJ2-2
CASSFQDRGEQFF,TGCGCCAGCAGCTTCCAGGACAGGGGTGAGCAGTTCTTC,TRBD1,.,TRBV5-1,TRBJ2-1